This T cell receptor (beta chain) was captured by sequencing in a study of T cells after posttransplantation cyclophosphamide. This table comes from immunoSEQ multiplex PCR, and its TCRdb copy is limited to in-frame clones, with some not included. The table includes tens of thousands of clones, 92% detected once. Study-wide points: Later blood repertoires were often dominated by clones from the donor CD8+ memory compartment. After PTCy, TRB diversity resembled that of CNI/methotrexate controls. Blood and skin or GI T cell repertoires showed limited TRB overlap.

With regard to this clone: The antigen is undetermined.

From germline, CDR1 is SGHRS and CDR2 YFSETQ. The length of the CDR3 is 16 residues. V dropped 1 base and J dropped 3; count of bases not matched to a gene: 10. Peripheral blood was collected from the related graft donor on the marrow donation day. The sequencing sample was made of PBMCs. V is TRBV5-1 and J is TRBJ2-7; 7 bases align to TRBD1. The source of this sequence is a woman between 50 and 59 years old in good health and a related stem cell transplant donor. This chain's CDR3 is CASSLPRDSPVYEQYF. The CDR3 DNA sequence: TGCGCCAGCAGCTTGCCCCGGGACAGTCCGGTCTACGAGCAGTACTTC.